This TCR beta chain appears in the sequencing data of a study of T cell repertoires in cytomegalovirus infection. Overall study context: HLA-B-restricted CMV epitopes that are well studied were used alongside recently identified HLA-C-restricted ones. CMV infection together with matching HLA type was indicated by public TCR beta signatures.

V lost 5 bases and J lost 0, with 13 bases in between. This CDR3 spans 15 amino acids. As to this clonotype: Its antigen is not identified.

TCRdb fed the reads into MiXCR, producing one record per CDR3 protein. The table has roughly 990,000 distinct CDR3 sequences, roughly 31% seen once. This TCR was recovered from a human donor in good health (CMV status not recorded). Some clones in this sample may be carry-over from other donors' samples. The chain recombines TRBV7-1 with TRBJ1-2; tentatively, D is TRBD1 (5 bases). TRBV7-1 is reported as an ORF; its role is uncertain. Specimen: cultured CD8+ T cells from PBMCs, collected from culture after CMV antigen stimulation. CDR3 bases: TGTGCCAGCAGCCGGCCGGGACCAGCTAACTATGGCTACACCTTC. This encodes CASSRPGPANYGYTF.